This TCR beta chain was recorded in a study of blood T cell repertoires in COVID-19. Study as a whole: T cells, B-cell-depleted T cells, or PBMCs supplied cDNA or gDNA.

This table comes from immunoSEQ multiplex PCR, and its TCRdb copy is limited to in-frame clones, with some not included. The sample consists of about 380,000 clones, roughly 85% of them appearing once. This sequence originates from a young woman with acute or convalescent COVID-19. The sequencing input was peripheral blood.

The CDR3 DNA reads TGTGCCAGCACCGGGGGGGTAGGTGAAAAACTGTTTTTT. Amino acids: CASTGGVGEKLFF. The rearrangement links TRBV6-5 to TRBJ1-4, with D maybe TRBD1 (5 bases). The germline V gene has CDR1 MNHEY and CDR2 SVGAGI. Trimming removed 7 bases at V and 7 bases at J, with 13 bases between. The CDR3 is 13 residues long.